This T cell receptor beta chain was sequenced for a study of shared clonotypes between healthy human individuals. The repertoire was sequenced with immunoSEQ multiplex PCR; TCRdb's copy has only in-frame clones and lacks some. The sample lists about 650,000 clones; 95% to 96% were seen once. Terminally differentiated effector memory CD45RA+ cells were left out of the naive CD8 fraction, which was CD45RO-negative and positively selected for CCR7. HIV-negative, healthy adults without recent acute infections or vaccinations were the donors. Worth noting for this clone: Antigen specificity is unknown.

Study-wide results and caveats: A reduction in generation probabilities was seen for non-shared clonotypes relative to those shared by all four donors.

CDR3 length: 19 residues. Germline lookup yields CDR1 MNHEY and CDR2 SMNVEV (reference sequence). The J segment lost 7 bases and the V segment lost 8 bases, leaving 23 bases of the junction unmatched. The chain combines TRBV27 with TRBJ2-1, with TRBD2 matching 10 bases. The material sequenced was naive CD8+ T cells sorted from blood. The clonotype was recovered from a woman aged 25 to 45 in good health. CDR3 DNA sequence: TGTGCCAGCTTCGAGACGGGCTTGGGATTTAAGCGGGAGGGAAATGAGCAGTTCTTC. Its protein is CASFETGLGFKREGNEQFF.